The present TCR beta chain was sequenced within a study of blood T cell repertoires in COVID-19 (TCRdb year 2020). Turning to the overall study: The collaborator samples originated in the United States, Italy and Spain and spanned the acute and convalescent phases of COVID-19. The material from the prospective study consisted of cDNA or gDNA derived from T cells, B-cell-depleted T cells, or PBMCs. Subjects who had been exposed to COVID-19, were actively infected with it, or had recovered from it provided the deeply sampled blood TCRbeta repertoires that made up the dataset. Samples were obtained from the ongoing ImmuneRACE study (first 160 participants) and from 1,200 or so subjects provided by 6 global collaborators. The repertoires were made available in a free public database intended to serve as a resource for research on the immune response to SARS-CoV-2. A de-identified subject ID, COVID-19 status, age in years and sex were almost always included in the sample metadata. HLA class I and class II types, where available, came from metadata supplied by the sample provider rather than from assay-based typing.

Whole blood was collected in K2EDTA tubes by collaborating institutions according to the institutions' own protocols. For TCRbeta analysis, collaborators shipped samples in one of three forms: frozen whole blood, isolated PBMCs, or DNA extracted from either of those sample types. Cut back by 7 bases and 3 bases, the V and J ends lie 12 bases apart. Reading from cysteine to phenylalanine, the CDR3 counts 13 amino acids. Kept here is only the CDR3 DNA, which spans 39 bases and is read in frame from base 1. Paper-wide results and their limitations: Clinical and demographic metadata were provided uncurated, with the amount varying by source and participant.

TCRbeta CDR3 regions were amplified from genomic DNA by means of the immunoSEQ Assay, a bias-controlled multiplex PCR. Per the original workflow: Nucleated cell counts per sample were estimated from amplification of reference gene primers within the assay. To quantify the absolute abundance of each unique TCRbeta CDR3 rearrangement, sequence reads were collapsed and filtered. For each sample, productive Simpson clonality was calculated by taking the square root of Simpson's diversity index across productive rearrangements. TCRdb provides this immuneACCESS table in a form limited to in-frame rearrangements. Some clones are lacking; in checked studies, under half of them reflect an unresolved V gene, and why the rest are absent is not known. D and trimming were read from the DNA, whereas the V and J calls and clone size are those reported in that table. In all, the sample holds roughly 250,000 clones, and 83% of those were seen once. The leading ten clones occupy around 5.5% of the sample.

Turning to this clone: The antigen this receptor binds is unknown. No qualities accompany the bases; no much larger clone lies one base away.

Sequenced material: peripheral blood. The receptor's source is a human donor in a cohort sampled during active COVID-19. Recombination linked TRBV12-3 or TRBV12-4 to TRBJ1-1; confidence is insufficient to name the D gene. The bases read TGTGCCAGCACAGACTCCCCAGACACTGAAGCTTTCTTT. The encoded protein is CASTDSPDTEAFF.